In its sample, the clone carrying this TCR beta chain was seen a few times. Its target is not known. This sample was included in a study of human T cells and chemical hapten exposure. There are 12 residues in the CDR3. Trimming took off 2 bases at V and 10 bases at J, with 10 bases between the two ends. The V gene's germline CDR1 is SGHRS and CDR2 YFSETQ. Study findings and constraints: There was no change with DPC sensitization in TCRs above 1 in 1000 frequency.

Unique molecular identifiers were attached to individual cDNA molecules during library preparation. One entry per CDR3 protein results from TCRdb running MiXCR on the RACE reads. Seen here are about 93,000 distinct CDR3 sequences, approximately 9.7% observed once, and the top ten hold 2.5% to 3.5%. Indicated time point: healthy volunteer bleed at 2 weeks. RNA extraction used unfractionated whole blood as the source of total RNA. The sample was whole blood. The TCR sequence derives from a female donor in good health. Some clones in this sample may be carry-over from other donors' samples. This sequence joins TRBV5-1 and TRBJ2-1; TRBD2 might be the D (6 bases). DNA of the CDR3: TGCGCCAGCAGCTTCTTAGCGGAGGAGCAGTTCTTC. It translates to CASSFLAEEQFF.